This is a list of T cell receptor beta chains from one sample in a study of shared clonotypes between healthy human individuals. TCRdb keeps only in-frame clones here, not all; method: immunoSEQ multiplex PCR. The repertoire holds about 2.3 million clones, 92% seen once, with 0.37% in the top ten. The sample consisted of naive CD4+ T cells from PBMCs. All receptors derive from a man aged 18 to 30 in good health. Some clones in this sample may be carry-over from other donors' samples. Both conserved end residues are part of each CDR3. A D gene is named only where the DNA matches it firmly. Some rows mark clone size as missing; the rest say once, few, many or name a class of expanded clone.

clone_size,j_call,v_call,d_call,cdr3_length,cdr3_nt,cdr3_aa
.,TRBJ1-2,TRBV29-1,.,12,TGCAGCGTTGAGACAGACCGCGGTGGCTACACCTTC,CSVETDRGGYTF
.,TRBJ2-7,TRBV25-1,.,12,TGTGCCACCAGCCGAAACCTCTACGAGCAGTACTTC,CATSRNLYEQYF
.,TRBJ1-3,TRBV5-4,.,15,TGTGCCAGCAGCTTATTCGGGGAATCTGGAAACACCATATATTTT,CASSLFGESGNTIYF
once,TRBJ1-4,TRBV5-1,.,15,TGCGCCAGCAGCTTGCAGGGATCAACTAATGAAAAACTGTTTTTT,CASSLQGSTNEKLFF
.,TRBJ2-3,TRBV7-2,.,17,TGTGCCAGCAGCCCGGCTTGGGGGAGTTTTGGTATGGATACGCAGTATTTT,CASSPAWGSFGMDTQYF
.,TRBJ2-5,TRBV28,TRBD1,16,TGTGCCAGCAGCCCAGGGACAGTCACCCGGCAAGAGACCCAGTACTTC,CASSPGTVTRQETQYF
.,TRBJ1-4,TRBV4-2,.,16,TGTGCCAGCAGCCTTCGGACAGCCATAACTAATGAAAAACTGTTTTTT,CASSLRTAITNEKLFF
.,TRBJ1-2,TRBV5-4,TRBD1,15,TGTGCCAGCAGCCTTCGGGGACAGGGGGCGGGAGGCTACACCTTC,CASSLRGQGAGGYTF
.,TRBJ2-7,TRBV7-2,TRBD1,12,TGTGCCAGCAGCTTTGACAGGGCCGAGCAGTACTTC,CASSFDRAEQYF
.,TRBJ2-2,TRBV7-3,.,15,TGTGCCAGCAGCCTGAGACGGTCGAACACCGGGGAGCTGTTTTTT,CASSLRRSNTGELFF
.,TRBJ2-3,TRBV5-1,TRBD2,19,TGCGCCAGCAGCTCCGACCCGCCGGGACTAGCGGTCCTCACAGATACGCAGTATTTT,CASSSDPPGLAVLTDTQYF
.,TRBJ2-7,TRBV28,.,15,TGTGCCAGCAGTTTATCCGAAGGGGGGCGAGTCGAGCAGTACTTC,CASSLSEGGRVEQYF
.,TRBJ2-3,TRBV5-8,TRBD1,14,TGTGCCAGCAGCTTGGGCCAGGGGGCAGATACGCAGTATTTT,CASSLGQGADTQYF